This TCR beta chain was sequenced for a study of OX40 agonist ivuxolimab in advanced cancers. On the study more broadly: The patients received agonistic anti-OX40 (CD134) antibody ivuxolimab.

Comment on this clone: What it binds is unknown. Within the sample, other DNA sequences also encode this same CDR3.

The CDR3 spans 12 residues. Germline V lookup: CDR1 SGHTA, CDR2 FQGNSA. Between the trimmed V and J ends, which lost 3 bases and 1 base, there was a span of 3 bases. Assay used: immunoSEQ multiplex PCR; TCRdb lists only in-frame clones, some missing. Among about 70,000 clones, 78% were seen once, and the ten largest hold about 5.7%. The study's findings and limits: The mean number of expanded clones was higher in CD8+ T cells than in CD4+. Specificity for antigen went undetermined in the expanded peripheral T cells.

The sequence derives from an adult with an advanced solid tumor such as melanoma, head and neck, liver or kidney cancer. The chain combines TRBV7-2 with TRBJ1-2; the D is unclear. Source: CD4+ or CD8+ T cells sorted from blood, taken in a trial of the OX40 agonist ivuxolimab. As DNA, the CDR3 is TGTGCCAGCAGCTTGGGTAACTATGGCTACACCTTC. It codes for CASSLGNYGYTF.